The 12 T cell receptor beta chains reported below all come from one sample, sequenced in a study of blood T cell repertoires in COVID-19 (dated by TCRdb to about 2020). Library creation used the immunoSEQ multiplex PCR assay. TCRdb's version of the immuneACCESS table is confined to in-frame rearrangements and falls short of the full clone set. An unresolved V gene accounts for under half of the shortfall where checked; the remainder is of unknown origin. For this sample there are around 80,000 clones; around 89% appear just once. 0.58% of the sample is in the top ten clones. Sequencing used peripheral blood. These receptors all come from a man aged 55-75 years with acute or convalescent COVID-19.

CDR3 sequence reads: CASSVVSLDTQYF. The CDR3 DNA reads TGTGCCAGCAGCGTAGTAAGCCTAGATACGCAGTATTTT. This sequence joins TRBV9 and TRBJ2-3; D is undetermined. The V and J ends lost 0 bases and 5 bases respectively, with 7 bases between them. The V gene's germline CDR1 is SGDLS and CDR2 YYNGEE. The CDR3 length is 13 residues.

The chain uses TRBV4-1 and TRBJ2-3, with D possibly matching TRBD1 (5 bases). CDR3 length equals 17 residues. Germline V gene sequence: CDR1 MGHRA, CDR2 YSYEKL. Deletions cut 5 bases from V and 0 bases from J, with 18 bases between. CDR3 sequence reads: CASSAIDMGLSTDTQYF. CDR3 nucleotides: TGCGCCAGCAGCGCCATAGATATGGGGCTTAGCACAGATACGCAGTATTTT.

The CDR3 DNA follows: TGTGCCAGCAGCTTATGGCTAGCGGGAGTTACCTACAATGAGCAGTTCTTC. Translating gives CASSLWLAGVTYNEQFF. The chain is built from TRBV7-6 and TRBJ2-1; the match to TRBD2 covers 10 bases. This CDR3 has 17 amino acids. J was trimmed by 2 bases and V by 2 bases; bases with no gene match: 6. Looked up from germline, CDR1 is SGHVS and CDR2 is FNYEAQ.

The V gene is TRBV5-1, the J gene TRBJ2-2; D gene ambiguous. CDR1 and CDR2 from the germline V gene are SGHRS and YFSETQ. CDR3 length equals 15 residues. Trimming removed 1 base from V and 6 bases from J, with 13 bases in between. CDR3 nucleotides: TGCGCCAGCAGCTTGCCTTCCTTTTCGTCCGGGGAGCTGTTTTTT. Translated: CASSLPSFSSGELFF.

This clone appeared once. The chain recombines TRBV9 with TRBJ2-1; 12 positions match TRBD2. Germline loops: CDR1 SGDLS, CDR2 YYNGEE. The CDR3 runs 16 residues. The V segment lost 4 bases and the J segment 5 bases; nucleotides outside the gene matches: 7. CDR3: CASSPPGLAGHNEQFF. In DNA, the CDR3 is TGTGCCAGCAGCCCACCGGGACTAGCGGGTCACAATGAGCAGTTCTTC. Using reference TRBV9 and TRBJ2-1 for the parts outside the CDR3, the full variable domain is DSGVTQTPKHLITATGQRVTLRCSPRSGDLSVYWYQQSLDQGLQFLIQYYNGEERAKGNILERFSAQQFPDLHSELNLSSLELGDSALYFCASSPPGLAGHNEQFFGPGTRLTVL.

This clone was seen a single time. The chain is built from TRBV4-1 and TRBJ2-2, with 9 bases identical to TRBD1. This CDR3 is 15 amino acids long. The junction had 2 bases not matched to a gene; V was cut back by 1 base and J by 5 bases. CDR1 is MGHRA and CDR2 is YSYEKL in the germline V gene. CDR3 DNA sequence: TGCGCCAGCAGCCAAGGGGGACAGGGAACCGGGGAGCTGTTTTTT. This gives the protein CASSQGGQGTGELFF.

The rearrangement uses TRBV4-2 and TRBJ2-7; 9 bases align to TRBD2. Looked up from germline, CDR1 is LGHNA and CDR2 is YNFKEQ. With V trimmed by 3 bases and J by 0 bases, 12 bases remained unmatched. The CDR3 covers 18 residues. The CDR3 DNA follows: TGTGCCAGCAGCCACCGAGGGGGTAGCGGGAGCAGCTCCTACGAGCAGTACTTC. Its translation: CASSHRGGSGSSSYEQYF.

The chain uses TRBV5-4 and TRBJ2-1; D uncertain. The germline V gene has CDR1 SGHNT and CDR2 YYREEE (reference sequence). There are 13 residues in the CDR3. The germline V and J ends were trimmed by 0 bases and 7 bases, with 8 bases remaining between them. Here the CDR3 reads CASSLGFGNEQFF. The DNA of the CDR3 is TGTGCCAGCAGCTTGGGGTTCGGTAATGAGCAGTTCTTC.

The rearrangement uses TRBV19 and TRBJ1-5; maybe TRBD1 (5 bases). Germline CDR1 and CDR2: LNHDA and SQIVND (reference sequence). This CDR3 is 13 amino acids long. V was shortened by 4 bases and J by 7 bases, with 11 bases between the two germline ends. The CDR3: CASSTGMTQPQHF. CDR3 coding DNA: TGTGCCAGTAGTACAGGGATGACACAGCCCCAGCATTTT.

The V and J genes are TRBV5-1 and TRBJ1-2, with TRBD1 matching 7 bases. V shed 0 bases, J shed 3 bases, and the junction held 5 bases outside the gene matches. From germline, CDR1 is SGHRS and CDR2 YFSETQ. This CDR3 has 15 amino acids. DNA for the CDR3: TGCGCCAGCAGCTTGGAAGGAGGACAGGACTATGGCTACACCTTC. Translating it yields CASSLEGGQDYGYTF.

The V call is TRBV19, the J call TRBJ1-1, with 9 bases that match TRBD1. Germline CDR1 reads LNHDA; CDR2 reads SQIVND (reference sequence). The ends lost 5 bases at V and 0 bases at J; junction bases unmatched: 4. The CDR3 runs 15 residues. As DNA, the CDR3 is TGTGCCAGTAGTCGAGGGACAGGGATGAACACTGAAGCTTTCTTT. It translates to CASSRGTGMNTEAFF. The whole variable domain, remainder taken from reference TRBV19 and TRBJ1-1, is DGGITQSPKYLFRKEGQNVTLSCEQNLNHDAMYWYRQDPGQGLRLIYYSQIVNDFQKGDIAEGYSVSREKKESFPLTVTSAQKNPTAFYLCASSRGTGMNTEAFFGQGTRLTVV.

The rearrangement links TRBV2 to TRBJ1-2; 8 bases match TRBD1. CDR3 length: 14 residues. Germline CDR1 is SNHLY and CDR2 is FYNNEI. V was pared by 7 bases and J by 7 bases, with 11 bases of the junction left unmatched. The chain's CDR3 is CASIKDRGYGGYTF. The CDR3, as DNA: TGTGCCAGCATTAAAGACAGGGGTTACGGTGGCTACACCTTC. Full variable domain (rest looked up from reference TRBV2 and TRBJ1-2): EPEVTQTPSHQVTQMGQEVILRCVPISNHLYFYWYRQILGQKVEFLVSFYNNEISEKSEIFDDQFSVERPDGSNFTLKIRSTKLEDSAMYFCASIKDRGYGGYTFGSGTRLTVV.